The sequence of this T cell receptor beta chain was determined in a study of T cells of healthy individuals. TCRdb re-derived calls from the 5' RACE reads in MiXCR, one entry per CDR3 protein. The sample includes about 60,000 distinct CDR3 sequences, about 16% of them seen just once. This clonotype turned up a few times. The origin of this receptor is a human donor in good health.

CDR3 bases: TGCGCCAGCAGCTTGGACAGGGCGAACACCGGGGAGCTGTTTTTT. Its protein is CASSLDRANTGELFF. V is TRBV5-1 and J is TRBJ2-2; D is possibly TRBD1 (6 bases). The germline V gene has CDR1 SGHRS and CDR2 YFSETQ. Trimming took off 0 bases at V and 0 bases at J, with 6 bases between the two ends. This CDR3 is built from 15 residues.